The entry below gives a single TCR beta chain sequence along with its context. Trimming pared 1 base from V and 6 bases from J, leaving 13 bases between. This CDR3 spans 14 amino acids. The V gene's germline CDR1 is SGHRS and CDR2 YFSETQ. The sample belongs to a study of shared clonotypes between healthy human individuals. Method: immunoSEQ multiplex PCR; TCRdb's copy keeps in-frame clones and lacks some. Of roughly 2,300,000 clones in the sample, 85% to 95% were seen once. The chain has TRBV5-1 and TRBJ1-2; a weak D match, TRBD1 (6 bases). The sequenced material came from naive CD4+ T cells from PBMCs. Subset meaning: CD45RA+ positively selected. This clonotype was sampled from a man younger than 35 in good health. Some clones in this sample may be carry-over from other donors' samples. CDR3 DNA: TGCGCCAGCAGCTTGTCTTGGGGGCTAAATGGCTACACCTTC. The encoded protein is CASSLSWGLNGYTF.